This T cell receptor (beta chain) was identified during a study of shared clonotypes between healthy human individuals. CDR3 size: 17 residues. The germline gives CDR1 MGHRA, CDR2 YSYEKL. With V trimmed by 1 base and J by 1 base, 3 bases remained unmatched. Here immunoSEQ multiplex PCR was the method, and the copy in TCRdb shows in-frame clones only, minus some. There are roughly 2.5 million clones in the sample; roughly nine tenths occur only once, and roughly 0.13% lies in the top ten. The clonotype was recovered from a man aged 18 to 30 in good health. Sequencing was carried out using naive CD4+ T cells sorted from blood. Subset: CD45RA+ positively selected. The chain uses TRBV4-1 and TRBJ2-5; TRBD2 matches 13 bases. The CDR3 reads CASSQGGLAGPQETQYF. Here the CDR3 DNA reads TGCGCCAGCAGCCAAGGGGGACTAGCGGGACCCCAAGAGACCCAGTACTTC.